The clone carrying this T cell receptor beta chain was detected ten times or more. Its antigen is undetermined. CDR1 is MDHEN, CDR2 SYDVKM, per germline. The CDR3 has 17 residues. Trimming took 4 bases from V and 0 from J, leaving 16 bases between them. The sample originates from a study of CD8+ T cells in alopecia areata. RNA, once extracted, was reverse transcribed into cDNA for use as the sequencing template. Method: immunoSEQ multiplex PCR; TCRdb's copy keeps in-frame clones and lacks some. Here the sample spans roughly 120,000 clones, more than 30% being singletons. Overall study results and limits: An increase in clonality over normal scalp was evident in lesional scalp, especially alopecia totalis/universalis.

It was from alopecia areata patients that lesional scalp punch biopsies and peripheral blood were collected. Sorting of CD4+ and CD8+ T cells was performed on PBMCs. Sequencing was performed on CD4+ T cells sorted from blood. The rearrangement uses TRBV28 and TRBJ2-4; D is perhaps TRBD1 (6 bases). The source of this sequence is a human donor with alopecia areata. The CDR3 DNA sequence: TGTGCCAGCAGTTCCAGGACAGTATACCTAGCCAAAAACATTCAGTACTTC. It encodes CASSSRTVYLAKNIQYF.